These 14 T cell receptor beta chains originate from one sample sequenced in a study of T cells after yellow fever vaccination (dated by TCRdb to the late 2010s). The library came from 5' RACE. TCRdb names Illumina HiSeq 2500 as the instrument used. Through fastp at Q25 and MiXCR, TCRdb rebuilt clones from the public reads, retaining in-frame beta chains. Each entry merges the rows of one CDR3 protein and shows their most common DNA and genes. The sample table records approximately 300,000 distinct CDR3 sequences; around 6.8% of these occur just once. 15% to 20% of the sample goes to the ten largest clones. Interpreted using the paper, the treatment or condition label stands for: live attenuated yellow fever vaccine strain. The specimen comprised PBMCs, sampled roughly 46 days after the first yellow fever vaccination. The receptors shown here come from a man aged 18 to 30 who received the YFV17D yellow fever vaccine.

This rearrangement joins TRBV3-1 to TRBJ1-5; D is ambiguous. The V gene's germline CDR1 is LGHDT and CDR2 YNNKEL (reference sequence). The CDR3 totals 14 residues. Between the trimmed V and J ends, which lost 3 bases and 5 bases, there was a span of 11 bases. The CDR3 DNA reads TGTGCCAGCAGCCATGACGGGCCATATCAGCCCCAGCATTTT. It encodes CASSHDGPYQPQHF.

J is TRBJ2-1 and V is TRBV28; D ambiguous. V dropped 5 bases and J dropped 0 bases, with 11 bases sitting between them. There are 15 residues in the CDR3. Germline CDR1 is MDHEN and CDR2 is SYDVKM. The CDR3 protein is CASSPWGYSYNEQFF. The DNA for the CDR3 is TGTGCCAGCAGTCCTTGGGGTTACTCCTACAATGAGCAGTTCTTC.

The rearrangement uses TRBV11-3 and TRBJ2-1; D tentatively fits TRBD1 or TRBD2 (5 bases each). Germline loops: CDR1 SGHNT, CDR2 YENEEA. This CDR3 is 16 amino acids long. The V end lost 0 bases, the J end lost 7 bases, and 16 bases lay between the germline ends. Here the CDR3 reads CASSLDEGSLPNEQFF. The CDR3 DNA is TGTGCCAGCAGCTTAGATGAGGGGTCCCTTCCAAATGAGCAGTTCTTC. Complete variable domain (other parts from reference TRBV11-3 and TRBJ2-1): EAGVVQSPRYKIIEKKQPVAFWCNPISGHNTLYWYLQNLGQGPELLIRYENEEAVDDSQLPKDRFSAERLKGVDSTLKIQPAELGDSAVYLCASSLDEGSLPNEQFFGPGTRLTVL.

The V gene is TRBV7-2, the J gene TRBJ1-1, with 10 nucleotides matching TRBD1. J was trimmed by 1 base and V by 5 bases; bases with no gene match: 7. The CDR3 runs to 16 residues. Germline loops: CDR1 SGHTA, CDR2 FQGNSA. The CDR3 protein is CASSIRTGGRNTEAFF. The CDR3 DNA reads as TGTGCCAGCAGCATTCGGACAGGGGGTAGGAACACTGAAGCTTTCTTT.

This clonotype was observed a few times. CDR3 coding DNA: TGCGCCAGCAGCCTATCGCTGGGAGCGGCGCAGACCCAGTACTTC. This codes for CASSLSLGAAQTQYF. This chain links TRBV4-1 with TRBJ2-5, with a weak D call TRBD2 (5 bases). CDR1 and CDR2 from the germline V gene are MGHRA and YSYEKL. V was shortened by 4 bases and J by 6 bases, with 18 bases between the two germline ends. This CDR3 region has 15 residues.

The CDR3 sequence is CASSISGTNTGELFF. The CDR3 DNA is TGTGCCAGTAGTATATCAGGGACTAACACCGGGGAGCTGTTTTTT. J is TRBJ2-2 and V is TRBV19; a possible D gene is TRBD2 (6 bases). In germline, CDR1 is LNHDA, CDR2 SQIVND (reference sequence). Trimming left V 2 bases short and J 2 bases short, with 9 bases between. The CDR3 extends over 15 amino acids. Supplemented by reference TRBV19 and TRBJ2-2, the full variable domain reads DGGITQSPKYLFRKEGQNVTLSCEQNLNHDAMYWYRQDPGQGLRLIYYSQIVNDFQKGDIAEGYSVSREKKESFPLTVTSAQKNPTAFYLCASSISGTNTGELFFGEGSRLTVL.

This clonotype turned up a few times. The chain combines TRBV4-2 with TRBJ2-3; a weak D match, TRBD2 (6 bases). The CDR3 runs 15 residues. The germline V and J ends were trimmed by 0 bases and 3 bases, with 10 bases remaining between them. The germline V gene encodes CDR1 LGHNA and CDR2 YNFKEQ. The DNA of the CDR3 is TGTGCCAGCAGCCAAGATGGAGGGGTGACAGATACGCAGTATTTT. It translates to CASSQDGGVTDTQYF.

This clonotype was recorded a few times. The CDR3 DNA follows: TGTGCCAGCAGCCAAGCTACCCCGGGACTAGCGGACAATGAGCAGTTCTTC. Its protein product is CASSQATPGLADNEQFF. This sequence joins TRBV12-3 or TRBV12-4 and TRBJ2-1; 11 bases agree with TRBD2. The trim removed 6 bases at V and 5 bases at J, leaving 12 bases unmatched. The CDR3 is 17 amino acids.

This clonotype was recorded many times. This sequence joins TRBV20-1 and TRBJ1-1; D not resolved. The ends were cut back, 0 bases at V and 8 bases at J, with 10 bases in the middle. The germline V gene has CDR1 DFQATT and CDR2 SNEGSKA (reference sequence). The CDR3 totals 12 residues. CDR3 residues: CSARERAFEAFF. The CDR3 DNA is TGCAGTGCTAGAGAAAGAGCGTTCGAAGCTTTCTTT.

This clonotype was detected ten times or more. This chain connects TRBV6-4 to TRBJ2-2, with 8 positions matching TRBD2. Trimming took 3 bases from V and 3 from J; bases not matched to a gene: 0. This CDR3 contains 14 residues. CDR1 and CDR2 from the germline V gene are MRHNA and SNTAGT. The CDR3 DNA is TGTGCCAGCAGTGAGCGGGGGGACACCGGGGAGCTGTTTTTT. This translates into CASSERGDTGELFF.

This clonotype was seen at least ten times. V gene TRBV5-1 combines with J gene TRBJ2-3, with D unclear. With 0 bases removed from V and 5 bases from J, the gap between germline ends came to 10 bases. The CDR3 length is 14 residues. CDR1 and CDR2 (germline): SGHRS, YFSETQ. CDR3 sequence reads: CASSLGAIGDTQYF. The CDR3 DNA is TGCGCCAGCAGCTTGGGAGCGATCGGAGATACGCAGTATTTT.

V is TRBV5-1 and J is TRBJ2-5; 8 bases match TRBD2. The CDR3 extends over 14 amino acids. The junction had 1 base not matched to a gene; V was cut back by 0 bases and J by 3 bases. Germline values: CDR1 SGHRS, CDR2 YFSETQ. CDR3 region: CASSLERGKETQYF. The CDR3 DNA sequence: TGCGCCAGCAGCTTGGAGCGGGGGAAAGAGACCCAGTACTTC.

The V call is TRBV5-4, the J call TRBJ2-1, with D possibly matching TRBD1 (6 bases). Germline lookup yields CDR1 SGHNT and CDR2 YYREEE (reference sequence). Trimming stripped 2 bases from V and 2 bases from J, with 14 bases between. The CDR3 runs to 16 residues. The CDR3 spells CASSLGQMITYNEQFF. CDR3 in DNA: TGTGCCAGCAGCTTAGGACAGATGATAACCTACAATGAGCAGTTCTTC.

This clonotype occurred a few times. The chain combines TRBV19 with TRBJ2-1; no firm D call. V shed 10 bases and J shed 0 bases, with 16 bases lying between them. Germline CDR1 is LNHDA and CDR2 is SQIVND (reference sequence). The CDR3 is 15 amino acids. The CDR3 region has the DNA TGTGCCACTCAGTGGGCGGTGGCCTCCTACAATGAGCAGTTCTTC. Translating it yields CATQWAVASYNEQFF. Drawing the rest from reference TRBV19 and TRBJ2-1, the complete variable domain is DGGITQSPKYLFRKEGQNVTLSCEQNLNHDAMYWYRQDPGQGLRLIYYSQIVNDFQKGDIAEGYSVSREKKESFPLTVTSAQKNPTAFYLCATQWAVASYNEQFFGPGTRLTVL.